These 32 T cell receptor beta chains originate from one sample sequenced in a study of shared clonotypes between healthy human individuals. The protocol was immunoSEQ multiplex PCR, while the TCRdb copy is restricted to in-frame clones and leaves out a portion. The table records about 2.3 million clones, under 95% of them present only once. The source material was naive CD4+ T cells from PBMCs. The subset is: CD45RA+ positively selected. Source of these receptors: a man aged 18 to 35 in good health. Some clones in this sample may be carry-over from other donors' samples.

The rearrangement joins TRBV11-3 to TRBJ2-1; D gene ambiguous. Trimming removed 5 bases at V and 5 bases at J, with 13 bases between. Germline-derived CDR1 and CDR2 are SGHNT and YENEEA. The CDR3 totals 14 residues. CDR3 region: CASSHRTRNNEQFF. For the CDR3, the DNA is TGTGCCAGCAGCCACCGGACGCGAAACAATGAGCAGTTCTTC.

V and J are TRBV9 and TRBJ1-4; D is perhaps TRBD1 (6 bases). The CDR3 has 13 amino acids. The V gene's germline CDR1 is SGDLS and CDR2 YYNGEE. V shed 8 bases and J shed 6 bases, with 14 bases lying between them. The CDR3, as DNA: TGTGCCAGTAACAGGGACCCCTATGAAAAACTGTTTTTT. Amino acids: CASNRDPYEKLFF. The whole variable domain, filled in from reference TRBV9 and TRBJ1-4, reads DSGVTQTPKHLITATGQRVTLRCSPRSGDLSVYWYQQSLDQGLQFLIQYYNGEERAKGNILERFSAQQFPDLHSELNLSSLELGDSALYFCASNRDPYEKLFFGSGTQLSVL.

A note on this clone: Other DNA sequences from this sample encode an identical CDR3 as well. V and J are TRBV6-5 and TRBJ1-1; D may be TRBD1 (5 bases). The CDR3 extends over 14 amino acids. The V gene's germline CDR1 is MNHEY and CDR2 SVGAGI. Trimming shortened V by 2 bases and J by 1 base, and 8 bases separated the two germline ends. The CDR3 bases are TGTGCCAGCAGTTACACAGGCCGGAACACTGAAGCTTTCTTT. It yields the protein CASSYTGRNTEAFF.

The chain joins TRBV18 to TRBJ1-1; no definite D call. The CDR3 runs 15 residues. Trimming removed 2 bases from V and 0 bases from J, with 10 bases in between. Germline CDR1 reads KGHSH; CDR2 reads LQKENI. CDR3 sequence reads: CASSPTAAMNTEAFF. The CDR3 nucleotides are TGTGCCAGCTCACCAACGGCAGCGATGAACACTGAAGCTTTCTTT.

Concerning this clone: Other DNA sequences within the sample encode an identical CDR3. CDR3 nucleotides: TGTGCCAGCTCACCCGGGACAGCTAATGAAAAACTGTTTTTT. Its protein product is CASSPGTANEKLFF. The V and J genes are TRBV18 and TRBJ1-4, with 7 bases identical to TRBD1. Per germline, CDR1 KGHSH and CDR2 LQKENI. The CDR3 sequence is 14 residues long. With V trimmed by 3 bases and J by 3 bases, 1 base remained unmatched.

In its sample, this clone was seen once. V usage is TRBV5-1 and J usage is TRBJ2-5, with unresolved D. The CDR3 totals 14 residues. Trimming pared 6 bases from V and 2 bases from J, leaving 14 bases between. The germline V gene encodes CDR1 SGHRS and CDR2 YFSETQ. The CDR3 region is CASTGRSEQETQYF. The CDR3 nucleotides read TGCGCCAGCACCGGTAGGAGCGAACAAGAGACCCAGTACTTC. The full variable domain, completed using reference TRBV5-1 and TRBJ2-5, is KAGVTQTPRYLIKTRGQQVTLSCSPISGHRSVSWYQQTPGQGLQFLFEYFSETQRNKGNFPGRFSGRQFSNSRSEMNVSTLELGDSALYLCASTGRSEQETQYFGPGTRLLVL.

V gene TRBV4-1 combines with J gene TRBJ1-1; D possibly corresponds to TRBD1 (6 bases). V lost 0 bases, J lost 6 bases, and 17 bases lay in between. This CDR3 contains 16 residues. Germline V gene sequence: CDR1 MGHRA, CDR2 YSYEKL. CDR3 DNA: TGCGCCAGCAGCCAAGATAAATTCGGGGGCCGGGCTGAAGCTTTCTTT. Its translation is CASSQDKFGGRAEAFF.

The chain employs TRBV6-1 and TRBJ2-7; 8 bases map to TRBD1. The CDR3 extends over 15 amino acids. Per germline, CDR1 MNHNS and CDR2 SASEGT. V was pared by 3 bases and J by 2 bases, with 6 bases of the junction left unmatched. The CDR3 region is CASSETRTGPYEQYF. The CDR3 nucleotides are TGTGCCAGCAGTGAGACTAGGACAGGGCCCTACGAGCAGTACTTC.

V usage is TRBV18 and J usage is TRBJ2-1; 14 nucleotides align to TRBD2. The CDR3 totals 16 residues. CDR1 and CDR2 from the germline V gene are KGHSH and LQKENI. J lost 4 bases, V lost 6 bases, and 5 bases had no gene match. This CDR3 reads CASSRGLAGGYNEQFF. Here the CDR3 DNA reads TGTGCCAGCTCCCGTGGACTAGCGGGAGGTTACAATGAGCAGTTCTTC. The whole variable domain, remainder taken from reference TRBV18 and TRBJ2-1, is NAGVMQNPRHLVRRRGQEARLRCSPMKGHSHVYWYRQLPEEGLKFMVYLQKENIIDESGMPKERFSAEFPKEGPSILRIQQVVRGDSAAYFCASSRGLAGGYNEQFFGPGTRLTVL.

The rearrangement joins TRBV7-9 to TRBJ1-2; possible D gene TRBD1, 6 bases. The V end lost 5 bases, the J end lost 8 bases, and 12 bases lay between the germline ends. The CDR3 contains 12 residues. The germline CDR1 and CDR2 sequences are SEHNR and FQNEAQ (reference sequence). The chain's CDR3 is CASSLGGWGYTF. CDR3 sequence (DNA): TGTGCCAGCAGCCTAGGGGGTTGGGGCTACACCTTC.

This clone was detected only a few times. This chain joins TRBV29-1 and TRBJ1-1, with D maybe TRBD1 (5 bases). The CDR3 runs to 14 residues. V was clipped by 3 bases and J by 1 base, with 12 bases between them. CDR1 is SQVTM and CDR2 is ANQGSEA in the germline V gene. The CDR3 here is CSVDRVGENTEAFF. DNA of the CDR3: TGCAGCGTTGACAGGGTTGGGGAGAACACTGAAGCTTTCTTT.

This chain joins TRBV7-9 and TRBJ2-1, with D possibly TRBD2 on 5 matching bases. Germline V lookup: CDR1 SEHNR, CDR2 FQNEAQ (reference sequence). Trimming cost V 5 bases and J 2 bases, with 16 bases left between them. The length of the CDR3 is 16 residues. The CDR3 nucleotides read TGTGCCAGCAGCCCCCTAGCCTACCCCACCTACAATGAGCAGTTCTTC. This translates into CASSPLAYPTYNEQFF.

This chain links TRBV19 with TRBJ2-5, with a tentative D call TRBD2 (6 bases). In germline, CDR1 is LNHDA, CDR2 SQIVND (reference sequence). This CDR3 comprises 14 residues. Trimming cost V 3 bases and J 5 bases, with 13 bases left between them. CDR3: CASSIHGAGETQYF. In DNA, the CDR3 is TGTGCCAGTAGTATCCACGGGGCGGGGGAGACCCAGTACTTC. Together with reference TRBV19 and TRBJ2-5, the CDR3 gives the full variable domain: DGGITQSPKYLFRKEGQNVTLSCEQNLNHDAMYWYRQDPGQGLRLIYYSQIVNDFQKGDIAEGYSVSREKKESFPLTVTSAQKNPTAFYLCASSIHGAGETQYFGPGTRLLVL.

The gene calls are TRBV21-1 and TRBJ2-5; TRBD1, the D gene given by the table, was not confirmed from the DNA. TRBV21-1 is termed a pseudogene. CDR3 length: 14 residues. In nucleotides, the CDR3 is TGTGCCAGCAGCACCACAGGGGGCGTTGAGACCCAGTACTTC. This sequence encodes CASSTTGGVETQYF.

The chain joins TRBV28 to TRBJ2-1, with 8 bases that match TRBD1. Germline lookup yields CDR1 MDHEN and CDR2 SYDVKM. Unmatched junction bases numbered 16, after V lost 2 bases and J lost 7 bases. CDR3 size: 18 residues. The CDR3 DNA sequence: TGTGCCAGCAGTTTACCCACACGGACAGGGTTCTGGGGTAATGAGCAGTTCTTC. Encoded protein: CASSLPTRTGFWGNEQFF.

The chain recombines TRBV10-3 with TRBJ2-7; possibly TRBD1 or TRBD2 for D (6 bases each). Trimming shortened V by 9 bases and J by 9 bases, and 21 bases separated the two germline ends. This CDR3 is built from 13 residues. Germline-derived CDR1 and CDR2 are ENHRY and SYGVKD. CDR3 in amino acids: CAIGGTREEVQYF. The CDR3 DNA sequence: TGTGCCATAGGCGGGACACGAGAGGAGGTGCAGTACTTC.

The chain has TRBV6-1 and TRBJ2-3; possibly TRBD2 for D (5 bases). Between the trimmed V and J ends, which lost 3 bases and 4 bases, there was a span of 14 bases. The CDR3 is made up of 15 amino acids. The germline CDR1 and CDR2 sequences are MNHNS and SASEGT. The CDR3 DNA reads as TGTGCCAGCAGTGACAGAGGACTCCGAGCAGATACGCAGTATTTT. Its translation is CASSDRGLRADTQYF.

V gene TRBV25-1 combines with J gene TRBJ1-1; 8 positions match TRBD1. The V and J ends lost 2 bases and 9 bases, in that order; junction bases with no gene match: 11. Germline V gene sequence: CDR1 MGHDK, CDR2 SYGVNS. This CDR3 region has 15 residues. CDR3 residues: CASSEGQGSNGKAFF. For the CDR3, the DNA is TGTGCCAGCAGTGAAGGACAGGGCTCGAACGGAAAAGCTTTCTTT.

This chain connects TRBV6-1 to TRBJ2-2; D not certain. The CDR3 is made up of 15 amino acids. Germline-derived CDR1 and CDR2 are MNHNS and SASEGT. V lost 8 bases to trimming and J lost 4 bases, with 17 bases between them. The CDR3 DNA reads TGTGCCAGCGGAAGTCGTGCTAAGGGCACCGGGGAGCTGTTTTTT. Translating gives CASGSRAKGTGELFF.

In nucleotides, the CDR3 is TGTGCCAGCAGTTTATGGACAGTCCATCAGCCCCAGCATTTT. Translation: CASSLWTVHQPQHF. V usage is TRBV27 and J usage is TRBJ1-5; tentatively, D is TRBD1 (6 bases). Trimming shortened V by 1 base and J by 5 bases, and 9 bases separated the two germline ends. The CDR3 consists of 14 residues. In germline, CDR1 is MNHEY, CDR2 SMNVEV (reference sequence).

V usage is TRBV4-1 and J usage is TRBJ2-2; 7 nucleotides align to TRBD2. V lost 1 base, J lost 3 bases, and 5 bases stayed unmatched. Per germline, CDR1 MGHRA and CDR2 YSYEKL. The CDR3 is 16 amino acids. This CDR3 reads CASSQVETSHTGELFF. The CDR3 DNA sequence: TGCGCCAGCAGCCAAGTTGAGACTAGCCACACCGGGGAGCTGTTTTTT.

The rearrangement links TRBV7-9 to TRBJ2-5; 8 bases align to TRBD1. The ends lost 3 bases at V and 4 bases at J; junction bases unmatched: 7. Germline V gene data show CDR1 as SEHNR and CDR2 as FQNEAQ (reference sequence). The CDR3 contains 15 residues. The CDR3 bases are TGTGCCAGCAGCTTGGGACAGGCGGCAGGAGAGACCCAGTACTTC. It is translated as CASSLGQAAGETQYF.

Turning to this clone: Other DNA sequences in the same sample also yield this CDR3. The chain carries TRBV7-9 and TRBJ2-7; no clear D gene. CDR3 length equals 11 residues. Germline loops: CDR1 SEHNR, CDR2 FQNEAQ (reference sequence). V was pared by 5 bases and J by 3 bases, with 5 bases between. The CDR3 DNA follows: TGTGCCAGCAGCCGGAACTACGAGCAGTACTTC. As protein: CASSRNYEQYF.

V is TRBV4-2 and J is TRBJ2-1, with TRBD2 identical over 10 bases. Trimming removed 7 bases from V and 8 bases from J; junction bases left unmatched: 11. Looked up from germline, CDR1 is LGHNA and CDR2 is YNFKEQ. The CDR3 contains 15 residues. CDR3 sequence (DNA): TGTGCCAGCACCTCGCCACTAGCGGGATCCGATGAGCAGTTCTTC. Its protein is CASTSPLAGSDEQFF.

The CDR3 coding sequence is TGTGCCAGCAGCTCCTGGTGGGGAAAGAACACTGAAGCTTTCTTT. Protein sequence: CASSSWWGKNTEAFF. The chain is built from TRBV28 and TRBJ1-1; D call uncertain. The V end lost 6 bases, the J end lost 1 base, and 15 bases lay between the germline ends. The CDR3 extends over 15 amino acids. Germline CDR1 is MDHEN and CDR2 is SYDVKM.

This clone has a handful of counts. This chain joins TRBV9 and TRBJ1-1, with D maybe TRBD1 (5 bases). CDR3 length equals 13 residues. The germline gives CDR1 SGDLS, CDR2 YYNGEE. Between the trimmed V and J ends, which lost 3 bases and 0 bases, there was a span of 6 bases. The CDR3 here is CASSGQLNTEAFF. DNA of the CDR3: TGTGCCAGCAGCGGACAGTTGAACACTGAAGCTTTCTTT.

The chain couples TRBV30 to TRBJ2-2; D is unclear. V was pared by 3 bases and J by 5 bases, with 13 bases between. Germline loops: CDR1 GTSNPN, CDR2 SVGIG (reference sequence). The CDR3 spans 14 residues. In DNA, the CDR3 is TGTGCCTGGAGGGGGATTGGTGGGACCGGGGAGCTGTTTTTT. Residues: CAWRGIGGTGELFF.

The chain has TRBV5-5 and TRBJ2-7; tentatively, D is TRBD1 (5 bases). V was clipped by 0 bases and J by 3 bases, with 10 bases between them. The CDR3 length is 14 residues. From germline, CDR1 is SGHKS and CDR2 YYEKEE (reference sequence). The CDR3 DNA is TGTGCCAGCAGCTTGGAACAGGCATTCTACGAGCAGTACTTC. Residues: CASSLEQAFYEQYF.

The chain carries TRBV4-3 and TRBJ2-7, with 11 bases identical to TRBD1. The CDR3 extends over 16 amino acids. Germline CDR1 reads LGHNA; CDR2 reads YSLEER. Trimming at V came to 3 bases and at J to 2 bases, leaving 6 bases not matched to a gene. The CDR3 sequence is CASSHLPGQGAYEQYF. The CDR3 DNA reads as TGCGCCAGCAGCCATTTACCGGGACAGGGGGCCTACGAGCAGTACTTC.

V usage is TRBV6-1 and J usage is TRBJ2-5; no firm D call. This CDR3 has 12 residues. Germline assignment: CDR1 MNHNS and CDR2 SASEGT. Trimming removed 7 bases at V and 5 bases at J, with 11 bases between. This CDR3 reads CASTLEVETQYF. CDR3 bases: TGTGCCAGCACCTTAGAGGTGGAGACCCAGTACTTC.

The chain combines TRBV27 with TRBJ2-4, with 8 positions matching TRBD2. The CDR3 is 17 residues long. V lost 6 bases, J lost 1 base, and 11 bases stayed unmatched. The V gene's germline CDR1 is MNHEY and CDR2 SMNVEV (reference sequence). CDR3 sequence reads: CASRAVSAGGAKNIQYF. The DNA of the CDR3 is TGTGCCAGCAGGGCAGTTTCGGCGGGAGGCGCCAAAAACATTCAGTACTTC.

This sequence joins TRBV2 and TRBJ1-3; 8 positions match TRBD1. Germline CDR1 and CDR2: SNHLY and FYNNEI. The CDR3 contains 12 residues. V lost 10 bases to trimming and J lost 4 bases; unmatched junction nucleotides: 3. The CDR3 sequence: CATRDRGNTIYF. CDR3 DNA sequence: TGTGCCACCAGGGACAGGGGAAACACCATATATTTT.